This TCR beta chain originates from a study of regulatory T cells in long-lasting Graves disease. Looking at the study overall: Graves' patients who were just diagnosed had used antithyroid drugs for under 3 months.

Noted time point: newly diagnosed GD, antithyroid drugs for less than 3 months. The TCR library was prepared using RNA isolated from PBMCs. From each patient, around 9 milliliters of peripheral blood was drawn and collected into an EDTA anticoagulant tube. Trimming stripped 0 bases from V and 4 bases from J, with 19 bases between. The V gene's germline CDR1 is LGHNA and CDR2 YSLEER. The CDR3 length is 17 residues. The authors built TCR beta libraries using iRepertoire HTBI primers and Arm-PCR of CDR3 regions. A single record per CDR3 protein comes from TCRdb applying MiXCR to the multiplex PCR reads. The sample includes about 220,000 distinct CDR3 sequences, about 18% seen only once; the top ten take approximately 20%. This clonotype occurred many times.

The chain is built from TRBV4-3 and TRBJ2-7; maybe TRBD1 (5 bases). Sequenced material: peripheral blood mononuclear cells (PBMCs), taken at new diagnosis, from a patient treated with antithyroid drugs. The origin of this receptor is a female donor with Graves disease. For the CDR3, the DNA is TGCGCCAGCAGCCAAGAAGGGCAGGGTCCTGGGTGGTACGAGCAGTACTTC. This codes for CASSQEGQGPGWYEQYF.